This record covers a single T cell receptor beta chain. The sample is drawn from a study of blood T cell repertoires in COVID-19. Method: immunoSEQ multiplex PCR; TCRdb's copy keeps in-frame clones and lacks some. The sample holds roughly 100,000 clones; roughly 85% are singletons and the top ten take around 3.9%. V lost 3 bases and J 7 bases, leaving 15 bases between the germline ends. The V gene's germline CDR1 is MDHEN and CDR2 SYDVKM. The CDR3 spans 14 residues. This clonotype originated in a man over 45 with acute or convalescent COVID-19. The sequencing sample was made of peripheral blood. The chain recombines TRBV28 with TRBJ1-1, with a possible D match to TRBD1 (6 bases). CDR3 region: CASSFLGAGGEAFF. In DNA, the CDR3 is TGTGCCAGCAGTTTTTTGGGGGCTGGGGGTGAAGCTTTCTTT.